This passage covers 27 T cell receptor beta chains from one sample sequenced in a study of regulatory T cells in long-lasting Graves disease. Time point: persistent/refractory GD, antithyroid drugs over 5 years with positive TRAb. PBMC-extracted RNA yielded the TCR library. To make TCR beta libraries, researchers used iRepertoire HTBI primers and Arm-PCR of CDR3 regions. Each CDR3 protein is one row after TCRdb ran MiXCR on the multiplex PCR reads. Altogether under 500,000 distinct CDR3 sequences are present, about a fifth being singletons, with the ten largest covering around 20%. Sample: peripheral blood mononuclear cells (PBMCs), taken when the disease was refractory, from a patient treated with antithyroid drugs. The receptor set was obtained from a female donor with Graves disease.

The chain couples TRBV19 to TRBJ1-1; no firm D call. Germline assignment: CDR1 LNHDA and CDR2 SQIVND (reference sequence). V shed 7 bases and J shed 4 bases, with 16 bases lying between them. The CDR3 sequence is 14 residues long. The CDR3: CASTGRARSTEAFF. CDR3 DNA: TGTGCCAGTACAGGTAGGGCCAGGAGCACTGAAGCTTTCTTT. Together with reference TRBV19 and TRBJ1-1, the CDR3 gives the full variable domain: DGGITQSPKYLFRKEGQNVTLSCEQNLNHDAMYWYRQDPGQGLRLIYYSQIVNDFQKGDIAEGYSVSREKKESFPLTVTSAQKNPTAFYLCASTGRARSTEAFFGQGTRLTVV.

V and J are TRBV12-3 or TRBV12-4 and TRBJ2-7; D could derive from TRBD1 or TRBD2 (5 bases each). Between the trimmed V and J ends, which lost 7 bases and 4 bases, there was a span of 14 bases. This CDR3 is built from 13 residues. This CDR3 reads CASNQAGTYEQYF. CDR3 DNA sequence: TGTGCCAGCAATCAGGCCGGGACGTACGAGCAGTACTTC.

The chain has TRBV18 and TRBJ1-5; D gene unclear. Trimming stripped 2 bases from V and 4 bases from J, with 6 bases between. Germline CDR1 and CDR2: KGHSH and LQKENI. This CDR3 contains 13 residues. The CDR3 reads CASSPKPNQPQHF. As DNA, the CDR3 is TGTGCCAGCTCACCAAAGCCTAATCAGCCCCAGCATTTT.

The table lists this clonotype with many counts. CDR3 in amino acids: CSASIRLGAYTF. CDR3 in DNA: TGCAGTGCTAGTATTCGGCTTGGTGCCTACACCTTC. This chain connects TRBV20-1 to TRBJ1-2; D remains ambiguous. Trimming cost V 3 bases and J 10 bases, with 15 bases left between them. The germline CDR1 and CDR2 sequences are DFQATT and SNEGSKA (reference sequence). The CDR3 spans 12 residues.

J is TRBJ2-3 and V is TRBV11-2; possible D gene TRBD2, 5 bases. Germline CDR1 SGHAT, CDR2 FQNNGV. The CDR3 is 16 residues long. The V end was cut by 0 bases, the J end by 3 bases, with 13 bases between. The CDR3 is CASSLEASGETDTQYF. CDR3 DNA: TGTGCCAGCAGCTTAGAGGCCAGTGGGGAGACAGATACGCAGTATTTT.

The chain employs TRBV20-1 and TRBJ2-1; 14 positions agree with TRBD2. CDR3 length: 14 residues. Losses at the gene ends were 1 base for V and 10 bases for J; bases not matched to a gene: 3. The germline V gene has CDR1 DFQATT and CDR2 SNEGSKA (reference sequence). CDR3 sequence (DNA): TGCAGTGCTAGAGGGACTAGCGGGAGGCCGGAGCAGTTCTTC. Translated, it gives CSARGTSGRPEQFF.

This clonotype was counted many times. The rearrangement joins TRBV20-1 to TRBJ1-1, with D maybe TRBD1 (5 bases). The V end was cut by 0 bases, the J end by 1 base, with 15 bases between. Looked up from germline, CDR1 is DFQATT and CDR2 is SNEGSKA (reference sequence). The CDR3 totals 16 residues. CDR3 sequence: CSARDLGRQPNTEAFF. Written as DNA, the CDR3 is TGCAGTGCTAGAGATCTTGGGAGACAGCCGAACACTGAAGCTTTCTTT.

This CDR3 reads CASSVGPRSGGVGAEQFF. The CDR3 region has the DNA TGTGCCAGCAGCGTAGGCCCCAGGTCGGGGGGAGTTGGGGCTGAGCAGTTCTTC. The chain recombines TRBV9 with TRBJ2-1; 7 bases are a match to TRBD2. The trim removed 0 bases at V and 9 bases at J, leaving 18 bases unmatched. The germline CDR1 and CDR2 sequences are SGDLS and YYNGEE. This CDR3 comprises 18 residues.

Details on this clonotype: An end of the junction does not agree with germline; a read error may underlie this. The rearrangement joins TRBV7-2 to TRBJ2-7; 12 bases are shared with TRBD2. The CDR3 contains 16 residues. Germline V lookup: CDR1 SGHTA, CDR2 FQGNSA. CDR3 region: CASSLTGLAGYYGQYF. CDR3 bases: TGTGCCAGCAGCTTAACCGGACTAGCGGGGTACTACGGGCAGTACTTC.

This rearrangement joins TRBV11-2 to TRBJ1-1, with unresolved D. This CDR3 has 13 amino acids. Trimming left V 5 bases short and J 6 bases short, with 13 bases between. Germline loops: CDR1 SGHAT, CDR2 FQNNGV. For the CDR3, the DNA is TGTGCCAGCAGCGTTATGGGTAAGGCTGAAGCTTTCTTT. Its translation is CASSVMGKAEAFF.

The sample holds many counts of this clonotype. CDR3 sequence (DNA): TGTGCCAGCAGTGAAGCGTGGGAGACCCAGTACTTC. The encoded protein is CASSEAWETQYF. This chain uses TRBV2 with TRBJ2-5; D call uncertain. Deletions cut 0 bases from V and 5 bases from J, with 4 bases between. CDR1 and CDR2 from the germline V gene are SNHLY and FYNNEI. CDR3 length: 12 amino acids.

This clonotype was seen at least ten times. The CDR3 reads CASIGGAGAFF. DNA of the CDR3: TGTGCCAGCATAGGCGGGGCAGGAGCTTTCTTT. V and J are TRBV28 and TRBJ1-1; D might be TRBD1 (5 bases). CDR3 length: 11 amino acids. Per germline, CDR1 MDHEN and CDR2 SYDVKM. The V gene lost 7 bases and the J gene lost 10 bases, with 13 bases spanning the gap.

The rearrangement uses TRBV7-2 and TRBJ2-7; 9 nucleotides agree with TRBD2. V shed 1 base and J 6 bases; nucleotides not matched to a gene: 7. CDR1 is SGHTA and CDR2 is FQGNSA in the germline V gene. The CDR3 contains 15 residues. DNA of the CDR3: TGTGCCAGCAGCTTAGTAGCGGGAGCGGCGAGCGAGCAGTACTTC. Translation: CASSLVAGAASEQYF.

This chain joins TRBV11-2 and TRBJ2-2, with TRBD2 matching over 7 bases. Germline lookup yields CDR1 SGHAT and CDR2 FQNNGV. V was pared by 1 base and J by 0 bases, with 5 bases of the junction left unmatched. This CDR3 is built from 17 residues. The CDR3 nucleotides read TGTGCCAGCAGCTTAGCGCCTAGCGGTGCGAACACCGGGGAGCTGTTTTTT. Translated, it gives CASSLAPSGANTGELFF.

The chain employs TRBV7-9 and TRBJ2-5; D may be TRBD2 (5 bases). Looked up from germline, CDR1 is SEHNR and CDR2 is FQNEAQ (reference sequence). V lost 2 bases and J 5 bases, leaving 9 bases between the germline ends. This CDR3 region has 13 residues. CDR3 nucleotides: TGTGCCAGCAGCTTAATAGAGCGGGAGACCCAGTACTTC. This gives the protein CASSLIERETQYF. Full variable domain (rest looked up from reference TRBV7-9 and TRBJ2-5): DTGVSQNPRHKITKRGQNVTFRCDPISEHNRLYWYRQTLGQGPEFLTYFQNEAQLEKSRLLSDRFSAERPKGSFSTLEIQRTEQGDSAMYLCASSLIERETQYFGPGTRLLVL.

The J gene is TRBJ2-1, the V gene TRBV29-1; tentative D call: TRBD2 (5 bases). The CDR3 runs to 15 residues. From germline, CDR1 is SQVTM and CDR2 ANQGSEA. Trimming cost V 4 bases and J 10 bases, with 23 bases left between them. The CDR3 bases are TGCAGCGTTGGTCTAGCACGTGGCCACCGATGGGAGCAGTTCTTC. Its translation: CSVGLARGHRWEQFF.

This clonotype was recorded at least ten times. This sequence joins TRBV20-1 and TRBJ1-2; D is unclear. Between the trimmed V and J ends, which lost 1 base and 4 bases, there was a span of 13 bases. The CDR3 is 14 residues long. In germline, CDR1 is DFQATT, CDR2 SNEGSKA (reference sequence). The CDR3 DNA reads as TGCAGTGCTAGAGTTAGTAGGACGGCCTATGGCTACACCTTC. Residues: CSARVSRTAYGYTF.

This clonotype has only a few counts. The chain is built from TRBV24-1 and TRBJ2-5; D possibly matches TRBD1 or TRBD2 (7 bases each). Between the trimmed V and J ends, which lost 7 bases and 5 bases, there was a span of 13 bases. CDR1 is KGHDR, CDR2 SFDVKD, per germline. The CDR3 runs 13 residues. The CDR3 protein is CATSRGGSETQYF. The CDR3 region has the DNA TGTGCCACCAGCAGGGGGGGGTCGGAGACCCAGTACTTC.

The chain links TRBV7-2 to TRBJ2-7; TRBD1 or TRBD2 may be the D gene (5 bases each). V shed 5 bases and J shed 6 bases, with 17 bases lying between them. This CDR3 has 14 residues. The V gene's germline CDR1 is SGHTA and CDR2 FQGNSA. CDR3 DNA: TGTGCCAGCAGCCCTCCCCCTGGGGGAATCGAGCAGTACTTC. It specifies CASSPPPGGIEQYF. Supplemented by reference TRBV7-2 and TRBJ2-7, the full variable domain reads GAGVSQSPSNKVTEKGKDVELRCDPISGHTALYWYRQSLGQGLEFLIYFQGNSAPDKSGLPSDRFSAERTGGSVSTLTIQRTQQEDSAVYLCASSPPPGGIEQYFGPGTRLTVT.

The chain uses TRBV6-2 or TRBV6-3 and TRBJ1-2; D is unresolved. Germline CDR1 and CDR2: MNHEY and SVGEGT. Trimming took 5 bases from V and 8 from J, leaving 9 bases between them. CDR3 length: 11 amino acids. CDR3 nucleotides: TGTGCCAGCAGTGACGATTGGGGCTACACCTTC. Its translation: CASSDDWGYTF.

CDR3 nucleotides: TGTGCCAGCAGCCAATCGGTGGGGGGCTACGAGCAGTACTTC. As protein: CASSQSVGGYEQYF. V usage is TRBV3-1 and J usage is TRBJ2-7; D is perhaps TRBD2 (6 bases). The CDR3 contains 14 residues. Trimming removed 2 bases from V and 3 bases from J, with 11 bases in between. Germline values: CDR1 LGHDT, CDR2 YNNKEL (reference sequence).

The rearrangement joins TRBV28 to TRBJ2-3, with D possibly being TRBD1 (5 bases). Looked up from germline, CDR1 is MDHEN and CDR2 is SYDVKM. The ends were cut back, 6 bases at V and 0 bases at J, with 16 bases in the middle. This CDR3 is built from 16 residues. For the CDR3, the DNA is TGTGCCAGCAGCCGCCGACAGAGAGCTAGCACAGATACGCAGTATTTT. Its protein product is CASSRRQRASTDTQYF.

This clonotype was detected only a few times. The CDR3 DNA sequence: TGCAGTGCTAGAGACAGAAGACAGGGGGCCGGGGAGCTGTTTTTT. Amino acid sequence: CSARDRRQGAGELFF. V and J are TRBV20-1 and TRBJ2-2; 9 bases match TRBD1. V lost 0 bases, J lost 6 bases, and 5 bases stayed unmatched. The V gene's germline CDR1 is DFQATT and CDR2 SNEGSKA (reference sequence). The CDR3 spans 15 residues.

This clonotype has more than one count but fewer than ten. J is TRBJ2-7 and V is TRBV20-1; D perhaps matches TRBD1 (5 bases). From germline, CDR1 is DFQATT and CDR2 SNEGSKA (reference sequence). Trimming left V 1 base short and J 0 bases short, with 13 bases between. The length of the CDR3 is 15 residues. The CDR3 DNA follows: TGCAGTGCTAGAGTTGGGGCAGGGATCTCCTACGAGCAGTACTTC. As protein: CSARVGAGISYEQYF.

The genes are TRBV7-2 and TRBJ2-7; the D gene could be TRBD1 or TRBD2 (5 bases each). The germline CDR1 and CDR2 sequences are SGHTA and FQGNSA. The V gene lost 5 bases and the J gene lost 2 bases, with 13 bases spanning the gap. The length of the CDR3 is 14 residues. CDR3 DNA: TGTACCAGCAGCCTCAACCTGGGGGCCTACGAGCAGTACTTC. Translation gives CTSSLNLGAYEQYF.

This clonotype has at least ten counts. This rearrangement joins TRBV12-5 to TRBJ2-5, with D possibly TRBD1 on 6 matching bases. This CDR3 spans 16 amino acids. Germline CDR1 is LGHNT and CDR2 is FRNRAP. The V gene lost 1 base and the J gene lost 5 bases, with 17 bases spanning the gap. The CDR3 DNA follows: TGTGCTAGTGGTTTGGCTACAGGGCCTAATGCGGAGACCCAGTACTTC. This sequence encodes CASGLATGPNAETQYF.

The genes are TRBV11-2 and TRBJ2-5; possibly TRBD1 for D (5 bases). Trimming pared 1 base from V and 0 bases from J, leaving 12 bases between. The germline CDR1 and CDR2 sequences are SGHAT and FQNNGV. The CDR3 is 16 amino acids. This chain's CDR3 is CASSLGGALYQETQYF. The CDR3, as DNA: TGTGCCAGCAGCTTAGGGGGCGCACTCTACCAAGAGACCCAGTACTTC. Using reference TRBV11-2 and TRBJ2-5 for the parts outside the CDR3, the full variable domain is EAGVAQSPRYKIIEKRQSVAFWCNPISGHATLYWYQQILGQGPKLLIQFQNNGVVDDSQLPKDRFSAERLKGVDSTLKIQPAKLEDSAVYLCASSLGGALYQETQYFGPGTRLLVL.